One and the same sample provided the 23 T cell receptor beta chains below, sequenced in a study of T cells in women clearing cervical HPV infection. Data came from immunoSEQ multiplex PCR; TCRdb stores just in-frame clones and leaves some out. The sample table sets out 15,000 to 20,000 clones. The sequenced material came from blood buffy coat. All receptors derive from a woman between 18 and 75 years old with a cervical HPV16 infection that either progressed to CIN3+ or cleared (not recorded which).

With respect to this clone: The sequence runs out 3 residues before the end of the CDR3; the remainder is reconstructed from the germline J gene. The same CDR3 can be traced to other DNA sequences in this sample. This rearrangement joins TRBV11-2 to TRBJ1-3; D call uncertain. The CDR3 is 15 amino acids. With 7 bases removed from V and 2 bases from J, the gap between germline ends came to 15 bases. Per germline, CDR1 SGHAT and CDR2 FQNNGV. CDR3 DNA (partial): TGTGCCAGCACCTTGGGCGTGTTAACTGGAAACACC. Translating gives CASTLGVLTGNT. The full CDR3 protein reads CASTLGVLTGNTIYF.

Comments on this clone: The CDR3 is cut off 3 residues early in the read; its end comes from the germline J gene. The chain links TRBV18 to TRBJ1-1; D remains unclear. Per germline, CDR1 KGHSH and CDR2 LQKENI. Trimming stripped 2 bases from V and 5 bases from J, with 27 bases between. The CDR3 has 19 residues. The chain's CDR3 is CASSPSSGPLASGRTEAFF. Incomplete CDR3 DNA: TGTGCCAGCTCACCATCTTCGGGCCCCCTGGCGTCGGGGAGGACTGAA.

With respect to this clone: From the germline J gene comes the end of the CDR3, since the read stops 3 residues before it. The rearrangement joins TRBV5-1 to TRBJ2-3; a weak D match, TRBD2 (5 bases). Germline V CDR1 and CDR2: SGHRS, YFSETQ. The CDR3 is 14 residues long. Here the CDR3 reads CASSSGLSSETQYF. The covered CDR3 bases are TGCGCCAGCAGCTCCGGACTGTCGTCGGAGACG.

About this clone itself: Read data end 3 residues before the CDR3 end; the end is taken from the germline J gene. The chain combines TRBV19 with TRBJ2-2; a weak D match, TRBD2 (5 bases). CDR3 length: 17 amino acids. Germline CDR1 and CDR2: LNHDA and SQIVND (reference sequence). Between the trimmed V and J ends, which lost 9 bases and 3 bases, there was a span of 23 bases. CDR3 DNA, as far as it was read: TGTGCCAGCGGAGTATTGTCGGGGAAGACGGACACCGGGGAG. It is translated as CASGVLSGKTDTGE. Given in full, the CDR3 is CASGVLSGKTDTGELFF.

A word on this clone: The read falls 3 residues short of the CDR3 end, and the missing part is taken from the germline J gene. The rearrangement uses TRBV7-9 and TRBJ2-2, with D perhaps matching TRBD2 (5 bases). The germline V and J ends were trimmed by 1 base and 1 base, with 7 bases remaining between them. Germline lookup yields CDR1 SEHNR and CDR2 FQNEAQ (reference sequence). The CDR3 sequence is 15 residues long. The CDR3 DNA, read in part, is TGTGCCAGCAGCTTAGGGACTGGGAACACCGGGGAG. It yields the protein CASSLGTGNTGE. Given in full, the CDR3 is CASSLGTGNTGELFF.

Comments on this clone: The DNA ends 3 residues before the CDR3 does, and the rest of the CDR3 is filled in from the germline J gene. V is TRBV30 and J is TRBJ1-2; no definite D call. Germline CDR1 is GTSNPN and CDR2 is SVGIG (reference sequence). The CDR3 runs 13 residues. CDR3 bases read: TGTGCCTGGAGTCTTCAGACTATTGGGCCC. It specifies CAWSLQTIGP. The CDR3 as a whole reads CAWSLQTIGPYTF.

To note about this clone: The CDR3 is cut off 3 residues early in the read; its end comes from the germline J gene. The rearrangement links TRBV28 to TRBJ1-4; tentatively, D is TRBD1 (6 bases). The CDR3 is made up of 14 amino acids. V was cut by 10 bases and J by 3 bases, with 15 bases left in between. Germline V gene sequence: CDR1 MDHEN, CDR2 SYDVKM. The CDR3 bases that were read are TGTGCCACCGAGCAATCAGGGGCTAATGAAAAA. Encoded protein: CATEQSGANEK. The complete CDR3 reads CATEQSGANEKLFF.

Turning to this clone: The read terminates 3 residues ahead of where the CDR3 ends, so the germline J gene completes it. The V call is TRBV6-4, the J call TRBJ1-6, with D possibly being TRBD1 (5 bases). Germline lookup yields CDR1 MRHNA and CDR2 SNTAGT. Trimming pared 3 bases from V and 10 bases from J, leaving 10 bases between. The CDR3 has 13 amino acids. This chain's CDR3 is CASSEGVGSPLHF. The sequenced CDR3 bases are TGTGCCAGCAGTGAAGGGGTAGGATCACCC.

In regard to this clone: At one boundary the junction diverges from the germline segment, which might be a read error. With the read ending 3 residues before the CDR3 end, the germline J gene is used to fill in that end. This rearrangement joins TRBV6-1 to TRBJ1-2; TRBD1 matches at 9 bases. This CDR3 has 15 amino acids. Germline V gene data show CDR1 as MNHNS and CDR2 as SASEGT. The CDR3 protein is CASREGQGILYDYTF. CDR3 bases read: TGTGCCAGCAGAGAAGGACAGGGGATATTATACGAC.

Remarks on this clone: The sequenced fragment ends 3 residues before the CDR3 boundary, so the rest is inferred from the germline J gene. The chain joins TRBV19 to TRBJ2-3, with 10 bases lining up with TRBD2. The CDR3 length is 15 residues. Germline CDR1 reads LNHDA; CDR2 reads SQIVND (reference sequence). CDR3 in amino acids: CASSTQRGGRETQYF. The DNA read from the CDR3 is TGTGCCAGTAGTACACAGCGGGGGGGCCGGGAGACG.

On this clone: The read ends 3 residues before the CDR3 terminus; that terminus is restored from the germline J gene. The chain carries TRBV19 and TRBJ2-5, with TRBD2 as a possible D gene (7 bases). The germline CDR1 and CDR2 sequences are LNHDA and SQIVND (reference sequence). This CDR3 contains 16 residues. The part of the CDR3 DNA that was read is TGTGCCAGTAGTATAACGCCGGGGGGCGGGTCAGATACC. Translated, it gives CASSITPGGGSDT. The entire CDR3 sequence reads CASSITPGGGSDTQYF.

The CDR3 sequence: CSSTTGPPFEQYF. CDR3 DNA (partial): TGCAGTTCCACGACAGGGCCCCCTTTCGAG. The chain has TRBV20-1 and TRBJ2-7; 7 nucleotides agree with TRBD1. The CDR3 end falls 3 residues outside the read, so it is completed with the germline J gene. Germline V gene sequence: CDR1 DFQATT, CDR2 SNEGSKA (reference sequence). Germline trimming cut 8 bases from V and 6 bases from J; bases unmatched to any gene: 13. The CDR3 has 13 residues.

To note about this clone: The DNA ends 3 residues before the CDR3 does, and the rest of the CDR3 is filled in from the germline J gene. J is TRBJ1-4 and V is TRBV2, with a weak D call TRBD1 (5 bases). This CDR3 region has 15 residues. In germline, CDR1 is SNHLY, CDR2 FYNNEI. Partial CDR3 DNA: TGTGCCAGCCGATGGGGAGAATCTGGGGCCAACGTA. Translating it yields CASRWGESGANV. The whole CDR3 protein is CASRWGESGANVLFF.

CDR3 DNA, as far as it was read: TGTGCCAGCAGCTTACCGCCGGCCTACGAG. Its translation is CASSLPPAYE. The complete CDR3 reads CASSLPPAYEQYF. This chain joins TRBV7-9 and TRBJ2-7; D gene unclear. The CDR3 is cut off 3 residues early in the read; its end comes from the germline J gene. The CDR3 is 13 residues long. Between the trimmed V and J ends, which lost 2 bases and 2 bases, there was a span of 7 bases. CDR1 and CDR2 (germline): SEHNR, FQNEAQ (reference sequence).

Concerning this clone itself: From the germline J gene comes the end of the CDR3, since the read stops 3 residues before it. The V call is TRBV5-6, the J call TRBJ2-5, with D tentatively TRBD1 (6 bases). Trimming stripped 1 base from V and 4 bases from J, with 11 bases between. The CDR3 is made up of 14 amino acids. CDR1 is SGHDT, CDR2 YYEEEE, per germline. CDR3 sequence reads: CASSLQGPRETQYF. The DNA read from the CDR3 is TGTGCCAGCAGCTTGCAGGGGCCAAGAGAGACC.

About this clone: The read falls 3 residues short of the CDR3 end, and the missing part is taken from the germline J gene. The V and J genes are TRBV20-1 and TRBJ1-6; 8 bases line up with TRBD1. CDR3 length: 18 residues. The V gene's germline CDR1 is DFQATT and CDR2 SNEGSKA (reference sequence). V was clipped by 0 bases and J by 4 bases; unmatched bases: 11. The CDR3 here is CSARDSRTGQNYNSPLHF. Incomplete CDR3 DNA: TGCAGTGCTAGAGATTCTCGGACAGGGCAAAATTATAATTCACCC.

Notes on this clone: One end of the junction does not line up with germline, which may come from a read error. Coverage ceases 3 residues before the CDR3 finishes, and the germline J gene fills in the end. This chain joins TRBV6-2 or TRBV6-3 and TRBJ1-5; weak D call: TRBD1 (5 bases). The CDR3 consists of 12 residues. CDR1 and CDR2 (germline): MNHEY, SVGEGT. CDR3 residues: CASGKDNRPQHF. CDR3 bases read: TGTGCCAGCGGAAAGGACAATCGGCCC.

The CDR3 bases that were read are TGTGCTAGTGGTTTGGTACGGGGGACAGGGGAAGAACGCACTGAA. It translates to CASGLVRGTGEERTE. The whole CDR3 region reads CASGLVRGTGEERTEAFF. V is TRBV12-5 and J is TRBJ1-1, with 10 bases lining up with TRBD1. The CDR3 end falls 3 residues outside the read, so it is completed with the germline J gene. Trimming at V came to 0 bases and at J to 4 bases, leaving 11 bases not matched to a gene. The length of the CDR3 is 18 residues. Germline CDR1 and CDR2: LGHNT and FRNRAP.

A note on this clone: Read data end 3 residues before the CDR3 end; the end is taken from the germline J gene. This chain uses TRBV23-1 with TRBJ2-6; weak D call: TRBD1 (6 bases). TRBV23-1 counts as an open reading frame of uncertain function. This CDR3 spans 15 amino acids. V lost 7 bases, J lost 1 base, and 11 bases lay in between. CDR3 amino acids: CASTQRGSGANVLTF. Incomplete CDR3 DNA: TGCGCCAGCACCCAGAGGGGGTCTGGGGCCAACGTC.

Worth noting for this clone: With the read ending 3 residues before the CDR3 end, the germline J gene is used to fill in that end. This chain connects TRBV30 to TRBJ1-4, with 8 bases matching TRBD1. Germline V CDR1 and CDR2: GTSNPN, SVGIG (reference sequence). The CDR3 spans 17 residues. J lost 0 bases, V lost 3 bases, and 9 bases had no gene match. CDR3 region: CAWRTDRGGPTNEKLFF. CDR3 DNA (partial): TGTGCCTGGAGGACCGACAGGGGAGGTCCAACTAATGAAAAA.

Details on this clone: Read sequence stops 3 residues before the CDR3 end, and the germline J gene provides the missing end. The rearrangement joins TRBV19 to TRBJ2-1; TRBD2 matches at 14 bases. Trimming at V came to 4 bases and at J to 4 bases, leaving 6 bases not matched to a gene. This CDR3 comprises 17 residues. The V gene's germline CDR1 is LNHDA and CDR2 SQIVND (reference sequence). The part of the CDR3 DNA that was read is TGTGCCAGTAGTAAGGGGACTAGCGGGGGCCAATACAATGAG. Its translation is CASSKGTSGGQYNE. The whole CDR3 is CASSKGTSGGQYNEQFF.

In regard to this clone: The read ends 3 residues early relative to the CDR3; the germline J gene fills the gap. The rearrangement joins TRBV7-9 to TRBJ1-5, with D possibly being TRBD1 (5 bases). Trimming left V 3 bases short and J 6 bases short, with 12 bases between. CDR1 SEHNR and CDR2 FQNEAQ come from the germline V gene (reference sequence). The CDR3 has 14 residues. The part of the CDR3 DNA that was read is TGTGCCAGCAGCTTGGGGGGTTCGGGTCAGCCC. Translating it yields CASSLGGSGQP. The whole CDR3 region reads CASSLGGSGQPQHF.

Points on this clone: The read comes to an end 3 residues before the CDR3 does, leaving the germline J gene to fill in the end. The genes are TRBV29-1 and TRBJ1-1; 7 positions match TRBD1. CDR1 and CDR2 (germline): SQVTM, ANQGSEA. V trimming: 5 bases; J trimming: 5 bases; junction bases outside the gene matches: 8. The CDR3 covers 13 residues. The CDR3 DNA, read in part, is TGCAGCGTTCAGACGGACAGGTGGACTGAA. Translated: CSVQTDRWTE. The full CDR3 reads CSVQTDRWTEAFF.